Following are 13 T cell receptor beta chains from one sample sequenced in a study of CD8+CD57+ T cells in acquired aplastic anemia. CDR3 and TCR beta VDJ profiling relied on a genomic DNA template. TCRdb processed the reads anew with MiXCR; each CDR3 protein has one entry. The sample includes around 230,000 distinct CDR3 sequences, around 63% seen only once; the top ten take over 25%. The source material was sorted CD4+, CD8+, or CD8+CD57+ T cells (not recorded which) from PBMCs. The receptors stem from a human donor in good health.

The chain joins TRBV15 to TRBJ1-2; 12 bases line up with TRBD1. CDR3 length: 16 residues. V dropped 0 bases and J dropped 8; count of bases not matched to a gene: 7. Germline CDR1 and CDR2: LNHNV and YYDKDF (reference sequence). The CDR3 DNA sequence: TGTGCCACCAGCAGAGATCTGGGACAGGGGGCGGTCGGCTACACCTTC. This encodes CATSRDLGQGAVGYTF.

This clonotype was seen more than once but under ten times. The chain joins TRBV5-6 to TRBJ2-7, with D possibly being TRBD1 (6 bases). CDR3 length: 11 amino acids. Trimming shortened V by 2 bases and J by 7 bases, and 7 bases separated the two germline ends. Germline V gene data show CDR1 as SGHDT and CDR2 as YYEEEE. DNA of the CDR3: TGTGCCAGCAGCTTTGGACAGGAGCAGTACTTC. Protein product: CASSFGQEQYF.

This clonotype appeared a single time. The V gene is TRBV20-1, the J gene TRBJ2-3; 7 positions agree with TRBD2. Losses at the gene ends were 3 bases for V and 2 bases for J; bases not matched to a gene: 8. This CDR3 region has 15 residues. Germline lookup yields CDR1 DFQATT and CDR2 SNEGSKA (reference sequence). For the CDR3, the DNA is TGCAGTGCTAGTGTTCGGGAGGACCCCACAGATACGCAGTATTTT. Amino acids: CSASVREDPTDTQYF.

The rearrangement uses TRBV29-1 and TRBJ1-2; TRBD1 agrees at 9 bases. J lost 6 bases, V lost 1 base, and 6 bases had no gene match. The CDR3 runs 14 residues. The germline V gene has CDR1 SQVTM and CDR2 ANQGSEA. CDR3 in DNA: TGCAGCGTTGAAGGGGCGGGACAGGGCCATGGCTACACCTTC. Translated: CSVEGAGQGHGYTF. The full variable domain, with the rest looked up from reference TRBV29-1 and TRBJ1-2, is SAVISQKPSRDICQRGTSLTIQCQVDSQVTMMFWYRQQPGQSLTLIATANQGSEATYESGFVIDKFPISRPNLTFSTLTVSNMSPEDSSIYLCSVEGAGQGHGYTFGSGTRLTVV.

This clonotype has ten or more counts. The chain couples TRBV19 to TRBJ2-1; maybe TRBD1 (5 bases). CDR3 length equals 14 residues. The germline V and J ends were trimmed by 3 bases and 4 bases, with 10 bases remaining between them. CDR1 LNHDA and CDR2 SQIVND come from the germline V gene (reference sequence). CDR3: CASSMQGLYNEQFF. CDR3 nucleotides: TGTGCCAGTAGTATGCAGGGATTATACAATGAGCAGTTCTTC. The whole variable domain, remainder taken from reference TRBV19 and TRBJ2-1, is DGGITQSPKYLFRKEGQNVTLSCEQNLNHDAMYWYRQDPGQGLRLIYYSQIVNDFQKGDIAEGYSVSREKKESFPLTVTSAQKNPTAFYLCASSMQGLYNEQFFGPGTRLTVL.

The chain links TRBV19 to TRBJ1-2, with 7 bases lining up with TRBD1. The CDR3 spans 13 residues. V lost 5 bases, J lost 10 bases, and 10 bases stayed unmatched. CDR1 and CDR2 from the germline V gene are LNHDA and SQIVND (reference sequence). The CDR3 DNA reads as TGTGCCAGTAGTCCTCAGGACAGGTCTGACTACACCTTC. Translating gives CASSPQDRSDYTF. The complete variable domain, with remaining parts taken from reference TRBV19 and TRBJ1-2, reads DGGITQSPKYLFRKEGQNVTLSCEQNLNHDAMYWYRQDPGQGLRLIYYSQIVNDFQKGDIAEGYSVSREKKESFPLTVTSAQKNPTAFYLCASSPQDRSDYTFGSGTRLTVV.

V gene TRBV10-2 combines with J gene TRBJ1-2; D is ambiguous. With 3 bases removed from V and 0 bases from J, the gap between germline ends came to 8 bases. The CDR3 extends over 14 amino acids. The germline gives CDR1 WSHSY, CDR2 SAAADI. The DNA for the CDR3 is TGCGCCAGCAGTGACCAGGAGACTAACTATGGCTACACCTTC. Translated, it gives CASSDQETNYGYTF.

The CDR3 is CASSLEQRDYGYTF. The CDR3 DNA reads TGTGCCAGCAGCTTAGAACAGAGGGACTATGGCTACACCTTC. The genes are TRBV7-8 and TRBJ1-2; no firm D call. V lost 1 base and J 3 bases, leaving 9 bases between the germline ends. CDR1 and CDR2 from the germline V gene are SGHVS and FQNEAQ. This CDR3 is 14 amino acids long.

The chain couples TRBV2 to TRBJ1-2, with 8 bases matching TRBD1. Germline CDR1 is SNHLY and CDR2 is FYNNEI. V shed 5 bases, J shed 5 bases, and the junction held 7 bases outside the gene matches. The CDR3 spans 14 residues. CDR3: CASSSLTGGYGYTF. CDR3 bases: TGTGCCAGCAGTAGCCTTACAGGGGGGTATGGCTACACCTTC.

The chain uses TRBV10-2 and TRBJ2-1; TRBD1 agrees at 10 bases. CDR1 is WSHSY and CDR2 is SAAADI in the germline V gene. This CDR3 spans 16 amino acids. Trimming cost V 4 bases and J 4 bases; bases outside gene matches: 7. CDR3 protein: CASSASTGGAYNEQFF. CDR3 coding DNA: TGCGCCAGCAGTGCTTCGACAGGGGGCGCTTACAATGAGCAGTTCTTC.

The chain employs TRBV5-4 and TRBJ2-3, with a tentative D call TRBD1 (6 bases). CDR1 is SGHNT and CDR2 is YYREEE in the germline V gene (reference sequence). Trimming removed 5 bases at V and 4 bases at J, with 14 bases between. The CDR3 runs to 14 residues. The CDR3 region is CASSSGWTADTQYF. CDR3 coding DNA: TGTGCCAGCAGTTCAGGTTGGACAGCAGATACGCAGTATTTT.

The gene calls are TRBV20-1 and TRBJ2-1; TRBD2 matches at 10 bases. Germline V gene lookup returns CDR1 DFQATT and CDR2 SNEGSKA (reference sequence). This CDR3 is built from 14 residues. Written as DNA, the CDR3 is TGCAATGCGGTCTTGTCTAGCGGGGGCAATGAGCAGTTCTTC. Translated, it gives CNAVLSSGGNEQFF.

This clonotype showed up just a few times. The chain uses TRBV29-1 and TRBJ1-4; unclear D gene. V was cut by 0 bases and J by 6 bases, with 11 bases left in between. CDR1 and CDR2 from the germline V gene are SQVTM and ANQGSEA. This CDR3 region has 14 residues. CDR3 loop: CSVEEWGGDEKLFF. The CDR3 region has the DNA TGCAGCGTTGAAGAGTGGGGTGGTGATGAAAAACTGTTTTTT. The variable domain in full, completed from reference TRBV29-1 and TRBJ1-4, reads SAVISQKPSRDICQRGTSLTIQCQVDSQVTMMFWYRQQPGQSLTLIATANQGSEATYESGFVIDKFPISRPNLTFSTLTVSNMSPEDSSIYLCSVEEWGGDEKLFFGSGTQLSVL.